The clone carrying this T cell receptor beta chain was detected a few times. Its specificity is unknown. The sample comes from a study of beta chain features in type 1 diabetes. Study-wide results and limits: Patients' naive, central memory and Treg TCRB repertoires seemed closer to one another than those of healthy donors. Researchers report that Type 1 diabetes patients had moderately but significantly shorter TCRB CDR3s across all four CD4+ subsets. Lower insertion and higher deletion counts appeared at VDJ junctions in type 1 diabetes patients.

Of the isolated RNA, all was reverse transcribed, and so the sequenced material was expressed TCRB transcripts. Using immunoSEQ multiplex PCR, the repertoire was profiled, and TCRdb retains in-frame clones only, with some absent. The profile shows around 280,000 clones, about 15% of them singletons. The sample was naive CD4+ T cells from blood. The receptor was derived from a man between 18 and 35 years old with type 1 diabetes.

The CDR3 here is CASRAGGLSYEQYF. CDR3 coding DNA: TGTGCCAGCAGGGCAGGGGGCCTGTCCTACGAGCAGTACTTC. V is TRBV2 and J is TRBJ2-7, with 8 bases matching TRBD1. Per germline, CDR1 SNHLY and CDR2 FYNNEI. The junction had 5 bases not matched to a gene; V was cut back by 6 bases and J by 1 base. The CDR3 contains 14 residues.